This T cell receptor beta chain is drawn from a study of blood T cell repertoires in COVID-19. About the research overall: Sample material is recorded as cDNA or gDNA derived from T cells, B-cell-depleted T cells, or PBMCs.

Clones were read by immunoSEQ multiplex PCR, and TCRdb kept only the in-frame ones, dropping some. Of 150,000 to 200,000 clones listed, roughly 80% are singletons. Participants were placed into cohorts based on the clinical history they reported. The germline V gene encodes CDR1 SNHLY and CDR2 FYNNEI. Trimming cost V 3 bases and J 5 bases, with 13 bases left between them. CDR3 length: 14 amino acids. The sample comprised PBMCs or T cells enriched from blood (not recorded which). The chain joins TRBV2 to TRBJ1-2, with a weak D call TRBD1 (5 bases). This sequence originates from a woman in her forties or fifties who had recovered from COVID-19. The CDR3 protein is CASSDGGKGYGYTF. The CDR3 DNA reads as TGTGCCAGCAGTGACGGGGGGAAGGGATATGGCTACACCTTC.